These T cell receptor beta chains were read from a single sample in a study of T cell responses to AZD1222 COVID-19 vaccine. TCRdb's table, derived via immunoSEQ multiplex PCR, lists solely in-frame clones and lacks some. This table has tens of thousands of clones, 75% to 85% appearing once. The sequenced sample was peripheral blood, obtained on day 0 of AZD1222 vaccination. These receptors all come from an adult in good health. Each CDR3 is given with its conserved first and last residue. The order of the fields is J gene, V gene, D gene, clone size, CDR3 DNA, CDR3 protein. The D gene is left open where the match is weak. A row's size may be missing; if present it is once, few, many or a size class.

TRBJ2-1,TRBV7-9,.,once,TGTGCCAGCAGCCCCGGACGAGTCAATGAGCAGTTCTTC,CASSPGRVNEQFF
TRBJ1-6,TRBV30,.,.,TGTGCCTGGAGCATCAGGGCCTCCTATAATTCACCCCTCCACTTT,CAWSIRASYNSPLHF
TRBJ1-5,TRBV29-1,.,.,TGCAGCGTTAGGCTGGGCAGCAGCAATCAGCCCCAGCATTTT,CSVRLGSSNQPQHF
TRBJ2-5,TRBV7-9,.,.,TGTGCCAGCAGCTTAGTACTTACCCTCACCCAGTACTTC,CASSLVLTLTQYF
TRBJ1-4,TRBV9,TRBD1,.,TGTGCCAGCAGCGCCCTACAGGGGTCTAATGAAAAACTGTTTTTT,CASSALQGSNEKLFF
TRBJ1-4,TRBV6-2/TRBV6-3,.,.,TGTGCCAGCAGTTCTGGTGGGGCGGCTAATGAAAAACTGTTTTTT,CASSSGGAANEKLFF
TRBJ1-1,TRBV7-2,.,.,TGTGCCAGCAGCTTAGCCTTTGACAGCAGCACTGAAGCTTTCTTT,CASSLAFDSSTEAFF
TRBJ2-3,TRBV15,.,.,TGTGCCACCAGCAGAGATGTGGCGGGTACGCAGTATTTT,CATSRDVAGTQYF
TRBJ2-3,TRBV18,.,.,TGTGCCAGCTCACCTTCAGATACGCAGTATTTT,CASSPSDTQYF
TRBJ2-5,TRBV7-2,.,.,TGTGCCAGCAGCTTGGGGCTACCGGAAGAGACCCAGTACTTC,CASSLGLPEETQYF
TRBJ2-5,TRBV3-1/TRBV3-2,.,.,TGTGCCAGCAGCCAATTGCAAGAGACCCAGTACTTC,CASSQLQETQYF
TRBJ1-5,TRBV6-4,.,.,TGTGCCAGCAGTACTCTCTGGACCTATAGCAATCAGCCCCAGCATTTT,CASSTLWTYSNQPQHF
TRBJ1-2,TRBV6-2/TRBV6-3,.,.,TGTGCCAGCAGTTCTCGAGACTATGGCTACACCTTC,CASSSRDYGYTF
TRBJ1-6,TRBV29-1,TRBD1,once,TGCAGCGTTGAAATAGGACAGGCCCAGAGCTCCTATAATTCACCCCTCCACTTT,CSVEIGQAQSSYNSPLHF
TRBJ1-5,TRBV19,.,.,TGTGCCAGTAGTATCCTAGGTCCTAATCAGCCCCAGCATTTT,CASSILGPNQPQHF
TRBJ2-3,TRBV5-4,.,.,TGTGCCAGCAGCTTGGGCGGAGGATTAAGCACAGATACGCAGTATTTT,CASSLGGGLSTDTQYF
TRBJ2-5,TRBV14,TRBD1,once,TGTGCCAGCAGCCAAGATCATGCCAGGGGGCGAGAGACCCAGTACTTC,CASSQDHARGRETQYF
TRBJ2-7,TRBV11-2,.,.,TGTGCCAGCAGCCCACCCTTGGACGAGCAGTACTTC,CASSPPLDEQYF
TRBJ1-6,TRBV27,.,.,TGTGCCAGCAGTTTAACGACAGTTAAGAATTCACCCCTCCACTTT,CASSLTTVKNSPLHF
TRBJ2-1,TRBV24-1,.,.,TGTGCCACCAGTGATCCACGGACTACCGCCGAATACAATGAGCAGTTCTTC,CATSDPRTTAEYNEQFF
TRBJ1-5,TRBV19,.,.,TGTGCCACCGCAGACGGAACTAGCAATCAGCCCCAGCATTTT,CATADGTSNQPQHF
TRBJ1-1,TRBV11-2,.,.,TGTGCCAGCAGCCTAAGTTCGGGCACTGAAGCTTTCTTT,CASSLSSGTEAFF
TRBJ1-6,TRBV12-3/TRBV12-4,.,.,TGTGCCAGCAGGACCCTTAATTCACCCCTCCACTTT,CASRTLNSPLHF
TRBJ2-5,TRBV9,TRBD2,.,TGTGCCAGCAGCCCTGGGACTAGCGGGACCTCAAAGGAGACCCAGTACTTC,CASSPGTSGTSKETQYF
TRBJ1-5,TRBV10-2,.,.,TGCGCCAGCAGTGAGTATAGCAATCAGCCCCAGCATTTT,CASSEYSNQPQHF
TRBJ1-1,TRBV5-1,.,.,TGCGCCAGTACGGGCCCGGGGTACACTGAAGCTTTCTTT,CASTGPGYTEAFF
TRBJ1-6,TRBV28,.,.,TGTGCCAGTAAACCCAGGACCAATAATTCACCCCTCCACTTT,CASKPRTNNSPLHF
TRBJ1-2,TRBV7-9,.,.,TGTGCCAGCAGCTTAGGAGAGACTAGGAACTATGGCTACACCTTC,CASSLGETRNYGYTF
TRBJ2-7,TRBV19,TRBD1,.,TGTGCCAGTAGTGCGGGACAGGGGGCGCTCGAGCAGTACTTC,CASSAGQGALEQYF
TRBJ1-1,TRBV14,TRBD1,.,TGTGCCAGCAGCCACATTACAGGGGGCGACGACGGGAACACTGAAGCTTTCTTT,CASSHITGGDDGNTEAFF
TRBJ2-3,TRBV28,TRBD2,.,TGTGCCAGCGGTCTTGAGCGGGGTAGCACAGATACGCAGTATTTT,CASGLERGSTDTQYF
TRBJ2-5,TRBV24-1,.,.,TGTGCCACCAGTGAACCCACAGGGTTGGGAGAGACCCAGTACTTC,CATSEPTGLGETQYF
TRBJ1-1,TRBV6-1,.,.,TGTGCCAGCAGTGACGGGTCTCTGGGGACTGAAGCTTTCTTT,CASSDGSLGTEAFF
TRBJ1-1,TRBV5-5,TRBD1,.,TGTGCCAGCAGCTTGGTTGGACAGGGTTTTTTTTTGATGAACACTGAAGCTTTCTTT,CASSLVGQGFFLMNTEAFF
TRBJ2-3,TRBV28,.,.,TGTGCCAGCAGCTCTACGGACCGCACAGATACGCAGTATTTT,CASSSTDRTDTQYF
TRBJ2-1,TRBV10-1,.,once,TGCGCCAGCAGTGATAACTTTTACTCCTACAATGAGCAGTTCTTC,CASSDNFYSYNEQFF
TRBJ2-3,TRBV10-2,TRBD2,.,TGCGCCACCCGCCGGACTAGCGATACAGATACGCAGTATTTT,CATRRTSDTDTQYF
TRBJ2-1,TRBV3-1/TRBV3-2,TRBD2,.,TGTGCCAGCAGCCAACCAGGTGGTAGCGGGAGGAATGAGCAGTTCTTC,CASSQPGGSGRNEQFF
TRBJ2-7,TRBV16,.,.,TGTGCCAGCAGCCAATCGAGGGCAGGGAGCTCCTACGAGCAGTACTTC,CASSQSRAGSSYEQYF
TRBJ2-5,TRBV7-2,TRBD2,once,TGTGCCAGCAGCTTAGGTTGGGGGCGGGAGGGCCAGGAGACCCAGTACTTC,CASSLGWGREGQETQYF
TRBJ2-7,TRBV4-2,TRBD2,few,TGTGCCAGCAGCCAATTGACTAGCGGGAACTACGAGCAGTACTTC,CASSQLTSGNYEQYF
TRBJ1-1,TRBV6-5,.,few,TGTGCCAGCAGTTACTCGACAGGAAACACTGAAGCTTTCTTT,CASSYSTGNTEAFF
TRBJ2-7,TRBV7-2,.,.,TGTGCCAGCAGCGCGGGCACCGAGCAGTACTTC,CASSAGTEQYF
TRBJ2-3,TRBV19,.,.,TGTGCCATCAGTCTCGGAGGCGAGGCAGATACGCAGTATTTT,CAISLGGEADTQYF
TRBJ2-5,TRBV6-5,.,.,TGTGCCAGCAGTTACCGTGGACCCCAAGAGACCCAGTACTTC,CASSYRGPQETQYF
TRBJ2-1,TRBV7-2,TRBD1,.,TGTGCCAGCAGCTTAGCGACAGGGGGAGCCTACAATGAGCAGTTCTTC,CASSLATGGAYNEQFF
TRBJ2-2,TRBV9,.,few,TGTGCCAGCAGCGTGACGACGAACACCGGGGAGCTGTTTTTT,CASSVTTNTGELFF
TRBJ1-1,TRBV2,TRBD1,few,TGTGCCAGCAGTGATAGACAGGGAATGAACACTGAAGCTTTCTTT,CASSDRQGMNTEAFF
TRBJ2-1,TRBV11-2,.,.,TGTGCCAGCAGCTTAGGCCGGGGGGCGGCCTACAATGAGCAGTTCTTC,CASSLGRGAAYNEQFF
TRBJ2-3,TRBV19,TRBD1,.,TGTGCCAGTAGCTCTAATGACAGGGGCGACACAGATACGCAGTATTTT,CASSSNDRGDTDTQYF